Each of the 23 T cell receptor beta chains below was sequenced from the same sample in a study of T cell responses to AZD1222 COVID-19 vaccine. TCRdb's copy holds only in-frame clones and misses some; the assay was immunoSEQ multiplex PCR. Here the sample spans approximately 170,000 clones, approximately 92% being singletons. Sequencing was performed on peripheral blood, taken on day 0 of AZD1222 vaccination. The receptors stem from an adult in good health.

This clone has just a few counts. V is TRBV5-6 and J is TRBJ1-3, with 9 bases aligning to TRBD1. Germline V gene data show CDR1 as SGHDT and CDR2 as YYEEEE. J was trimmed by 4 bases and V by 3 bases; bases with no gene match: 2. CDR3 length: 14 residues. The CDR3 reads CASSYGQGGNTIYF. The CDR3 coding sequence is TGTGCCAGCAGCTACGGACAGGGGGGAAACACCATATATTTT.

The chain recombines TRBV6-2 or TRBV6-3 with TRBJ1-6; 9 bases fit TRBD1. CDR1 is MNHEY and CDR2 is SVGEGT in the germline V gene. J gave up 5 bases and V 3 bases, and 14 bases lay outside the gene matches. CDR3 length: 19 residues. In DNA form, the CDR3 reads TGTGCCAGCAGTTATGCCCGGGACAGGGCGACCTGGGATAATTCACCCCTCCACTTT. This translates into CASSYARDRATWDNSPLHF.

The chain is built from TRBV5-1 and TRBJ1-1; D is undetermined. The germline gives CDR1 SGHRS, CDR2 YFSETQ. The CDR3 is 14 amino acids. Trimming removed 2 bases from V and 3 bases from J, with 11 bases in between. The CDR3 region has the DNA TGCGCCAGCAGCTTAATAAACCCCGACACTGAAGCTTTCTTT. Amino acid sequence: CASSLINPDTEAFF. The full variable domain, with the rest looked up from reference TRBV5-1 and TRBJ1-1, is KAGVTQTPRYLIKTRGQQVTLSCSPISGHRSVSWYQQTPGQGLQFLFEYFSETQRNKGNFPGRFSGRQFSNSRSEMNVSTLELGDSALYLCASSLINPDTEAFFGQGTRLTVV.

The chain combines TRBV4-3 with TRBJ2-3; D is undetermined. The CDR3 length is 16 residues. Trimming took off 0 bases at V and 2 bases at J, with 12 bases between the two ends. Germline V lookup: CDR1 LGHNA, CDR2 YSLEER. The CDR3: CASSQDFETITDTQYF. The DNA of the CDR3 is TGCGCCAGCAGCCAAGATTTCGAAACTATCACAGATACGCAGTATTTT.

The CDR3 loop is CATSGAGDTGELFF. CDR3 coding DNA: TGTGCCACCAGTGGCGCAGGGGACACCGGGGAGCTGTTTTTT. This chain uses TRBV24-1 with TRBJ2-2; tentatively, D is TRBD1 (6 bases). V was shortened by 5 bases and J by 3 bases, with 9 bases between the two germline ends. This CDR3 region has 14 residues. Germline lookup yields CDR1 KGHDR and CDR2 SFDVKD.

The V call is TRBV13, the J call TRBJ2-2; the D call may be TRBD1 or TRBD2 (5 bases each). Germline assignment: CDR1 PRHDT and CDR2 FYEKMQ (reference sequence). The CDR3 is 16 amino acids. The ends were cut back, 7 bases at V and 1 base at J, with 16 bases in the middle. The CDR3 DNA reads TGTGCCAGCACCTCTGGGGCGGGCTTGAACACCGGGGAGCTGTTTTTT. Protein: CASTSGAGLNTGELFF.

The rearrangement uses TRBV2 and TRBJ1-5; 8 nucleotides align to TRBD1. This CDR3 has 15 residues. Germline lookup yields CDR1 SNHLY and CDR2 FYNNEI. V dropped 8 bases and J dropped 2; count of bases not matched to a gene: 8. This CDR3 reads CASLGMGQGNQPQHF. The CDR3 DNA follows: TGTGCCAGCTTGGGGATGGGACAGGGCAATCAGCCCCAGCATTTT.

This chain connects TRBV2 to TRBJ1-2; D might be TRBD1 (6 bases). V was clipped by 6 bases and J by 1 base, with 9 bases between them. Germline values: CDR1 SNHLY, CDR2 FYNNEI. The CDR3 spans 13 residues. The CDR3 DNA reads TGTGCCAGCAGCCGGGACATTAACTATGGCTACACCTTC. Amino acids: CASSRDINYGYTF.

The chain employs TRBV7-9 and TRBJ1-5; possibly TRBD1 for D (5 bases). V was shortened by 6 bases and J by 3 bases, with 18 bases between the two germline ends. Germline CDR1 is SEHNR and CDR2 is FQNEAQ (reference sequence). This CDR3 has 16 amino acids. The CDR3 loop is CASSTTGGGYNQPQHF. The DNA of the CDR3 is TGTGCCAGCAGTACCACCGGGGGGGGTTACAATCAGCCCCAGCATTTT.

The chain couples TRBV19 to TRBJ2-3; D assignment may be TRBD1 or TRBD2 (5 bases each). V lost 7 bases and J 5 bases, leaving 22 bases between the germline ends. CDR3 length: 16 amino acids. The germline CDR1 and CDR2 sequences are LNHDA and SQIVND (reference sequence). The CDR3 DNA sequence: TGTGCCAGTACAAATCAGGGCAGGGACCTAAAAGATACGCAGTATTTT. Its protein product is CASTNQGRDLKDTQYF.

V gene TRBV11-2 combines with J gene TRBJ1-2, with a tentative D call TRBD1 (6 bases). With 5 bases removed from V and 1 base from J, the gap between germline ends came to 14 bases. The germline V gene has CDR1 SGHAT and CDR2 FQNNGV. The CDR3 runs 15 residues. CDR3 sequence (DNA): TGTGCCAGCAGCCTGACGGGACATATTAACTATGGCTACACCTTC. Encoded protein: CASSLTGHINYGYTF.

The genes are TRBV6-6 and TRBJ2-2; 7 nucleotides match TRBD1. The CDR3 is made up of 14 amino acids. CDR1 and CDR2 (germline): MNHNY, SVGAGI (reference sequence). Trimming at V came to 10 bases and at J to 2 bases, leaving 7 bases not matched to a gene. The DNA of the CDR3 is TGTGCCACCCGACAGGGCTTAAACACCGGGGAGCTGTTTTTT. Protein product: CATRQGLNTGELFF.

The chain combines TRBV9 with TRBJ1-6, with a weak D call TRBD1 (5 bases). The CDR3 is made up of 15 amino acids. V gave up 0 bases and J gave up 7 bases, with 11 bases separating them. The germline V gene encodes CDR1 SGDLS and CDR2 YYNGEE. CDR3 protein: CASSVGQGPNSPLHF. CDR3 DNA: TGTGCCAGCAGCGTAGGGCAGGGTCCGAATTCACCCCTCCACTTT. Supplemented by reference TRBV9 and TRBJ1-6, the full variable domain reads DSGVTQTPKHLITATGQRVTLRCSPRSGDLSVYWYQQSLDQGLQFLIQYYNGEERAKGNILERFSAQQFPDLHSELNLSSLELGDSALYFCASSVGQGPNSPLHFGNGTRLTVT.

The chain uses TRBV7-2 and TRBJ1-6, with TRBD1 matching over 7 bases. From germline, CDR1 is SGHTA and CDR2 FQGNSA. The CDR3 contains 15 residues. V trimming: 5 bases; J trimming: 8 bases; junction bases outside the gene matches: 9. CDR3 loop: CASSANRGADSPLHF. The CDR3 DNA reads TGTGCCAGCAGCGCCAACAGGGGTGCGGATTCACCCCTCCACTTT.

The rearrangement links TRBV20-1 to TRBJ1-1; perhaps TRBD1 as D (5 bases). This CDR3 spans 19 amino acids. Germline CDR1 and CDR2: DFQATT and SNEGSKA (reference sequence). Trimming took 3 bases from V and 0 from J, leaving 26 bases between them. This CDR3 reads CSASSRPGRPTGMNTEAFF. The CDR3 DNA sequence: TGCAGTGCTAGTTCCCGTCCGGGACGCCCGACGGGGATGAACACTGAAGCTTTCTTT.

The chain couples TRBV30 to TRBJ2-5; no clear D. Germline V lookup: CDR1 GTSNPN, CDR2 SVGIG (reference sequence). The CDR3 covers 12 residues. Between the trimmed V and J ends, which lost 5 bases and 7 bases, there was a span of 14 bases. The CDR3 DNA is TGTGCCTGGGGCCCGGCCCCTGGGACCCAGTACTTC. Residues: CAWGPAPGTQYF.

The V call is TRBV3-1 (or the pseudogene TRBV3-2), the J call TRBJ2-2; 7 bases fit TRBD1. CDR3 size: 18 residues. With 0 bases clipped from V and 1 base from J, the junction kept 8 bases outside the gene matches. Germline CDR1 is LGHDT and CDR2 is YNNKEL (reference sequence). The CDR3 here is CASSQDVDGTENTGELFF. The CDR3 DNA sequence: TGTGCCAGCAGCCAAGATGTAGATGGGACAGAGAACACCGGGGAGCTGTTTTTT.

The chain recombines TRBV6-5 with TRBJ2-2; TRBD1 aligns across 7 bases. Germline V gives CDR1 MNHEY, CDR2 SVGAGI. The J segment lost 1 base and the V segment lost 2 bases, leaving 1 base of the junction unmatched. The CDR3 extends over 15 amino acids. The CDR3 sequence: CASSYRTGNTGELFF. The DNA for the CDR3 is TGTGCCAGCAGTTACCGGACAGGGAACACCGGGGAGCTGTTTTTT.

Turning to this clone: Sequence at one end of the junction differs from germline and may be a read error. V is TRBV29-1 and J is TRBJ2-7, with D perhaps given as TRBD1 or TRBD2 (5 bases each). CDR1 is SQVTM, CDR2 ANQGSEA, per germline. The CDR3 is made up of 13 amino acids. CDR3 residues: CSVEERGYAGVSF. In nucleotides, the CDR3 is TGCAGCGTTGAAGAGAGGGGTTATGCTGGGGTCAGCTTC.

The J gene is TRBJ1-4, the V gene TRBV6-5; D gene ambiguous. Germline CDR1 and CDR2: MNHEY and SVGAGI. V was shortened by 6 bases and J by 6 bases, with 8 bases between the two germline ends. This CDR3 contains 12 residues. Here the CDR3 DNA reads TGTGCCAGCAGGGGCCTTGATGAAAAACTGTTTTTT. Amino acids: CASRGLDEKLFF.

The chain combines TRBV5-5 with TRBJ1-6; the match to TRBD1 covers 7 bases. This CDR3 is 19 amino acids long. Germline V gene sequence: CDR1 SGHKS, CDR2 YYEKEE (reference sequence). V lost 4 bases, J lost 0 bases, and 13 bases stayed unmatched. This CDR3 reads CASSPETGAKSSYNSPLHF. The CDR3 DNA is TGTGCCAGCAGCCCGGAAACAGGGGCGAAGAGCTCCTATAATTCACCCCTCCACTTT.

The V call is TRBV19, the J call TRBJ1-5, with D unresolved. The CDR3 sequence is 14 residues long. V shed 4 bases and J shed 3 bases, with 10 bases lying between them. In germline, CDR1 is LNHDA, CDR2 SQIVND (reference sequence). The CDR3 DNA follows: TGTGCCAGTAGTAGACGCCAGCCCAATCAGCCCCAGCATTTT. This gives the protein CASSRRQPNQPQHF.

DNA of the CDR3: TGTGCCATGAACACGGGTAATTCACCCCTCCACTTT. Its protein product is CAMNTGNSPLHF. The chain links TRBV10-3 to TRBJ1-6; D is ambiguous. Germline loops: CDR1 ENHRY, CDR2 SYGVKD. CDR3 length equals 12 residues. Deletions cut 9 bases from V and 6 bases from J, with 9 bases between.